The 20 T cell receptor beta chains listed next were all sequenced from one sample in a study of blood T cell repertoires in COVID-19. The data were produced by immunoSEQ multiplex PCR, yet TCRdb's version contains in-frame clones alone and is incomplete. The data contain 280,000 or so clones, 80% to 90% of them singletons. The sequencing input was peripheral blood. Receptors originate from a woman aged 45-59 years who had recovered from COVID-19.

The chain is built from TRBV7-2 and TRBJ1-5, with D uncertain. This CDR3 region has 13 residues. Germline V lookup: CDR1 SGHTA, CDR2 FQGNSA. With 1 base removed from V and 8 bases from J, the gap between germline ends came to 9 bases. This chain's CDR3 is CASSLDVFKPQHF. CDR3 nucleotide sequence: TGTGCCAGCAGCTTAGATGTGTTCAAGCCCCAGCATTTT.

This chain's CDR3 is CASSYVDINQPQHF. The CDR3 bases are TGTGCCAGCAGTTACGTGGACATAAATCAGCCCCAGCATTTT. The chain is built from TRBV6-2 or TRBV6-3 and TRBJ1-5; D might be TRBD1 (5 bases). The V end was cut by 2 bases, the J end by 4 bases, with 9 bases between. The CDR3 runs to 14 residues. Per the germline V gene, CDR1 is MNHEY and CDR2 is SVGEGT.

The chain couples TRBV2 to TRBJ1-4; 8 bases match TRBD1. The germline CDR1 and CDR2 sequences are SNHLY and FYNNEI. V trimming: 3 bases; J trimming: 0 bases; junction bases outside the gene matches: 18. The CDR3 is made up of 21 amino acids. CDR3 nucleotide sequence: TGTGCCAGCAGTGATTTCGGAACTGGACAGGGACAGACTGCAACTAATGAAAAACTGTTTTTT. Translated, it gives CASSDFGTGQGQTATNEKLFF. The complete variable domain, with remaining parts taken from reference TRBV2 and TRBJ1-4, reads EPEVTQTPSHQVTQMGQEVILRCVPISNHLYFYWYRQILGQKVEFLVSFYNNEISEKSEIFDDQFSVERPDGSNFTLKIRSTKLEDSAMYFCASSDFGTGQGQTATNEKLFFGSGTQLSVL.

The chain joins TRBV7-3 to TRBJ2-3; D perhaps matches TRBD2 (5 bases). Germline values: CDR1 SGHTA, CDR2 FQGTGA. This CDR3 has 19 amino acids. Trimming removed 2 bases from V and 6 bases from J, with 27 bases in between. This CDR3 reads CASSLLLDSDGPQRDTQYF. CDR3 in DNA: TGTGCCAGCAGCTTACTTCTGGATAGCGATGGACCCCAAAGGGATACGCAGTATTTT.

The V and J genes are TRBV12-3 or TRBV12-4 and TRBJ2-5; no clear D. V was trimmed by 4 bases and J by 4 bases, leaving 4 bases between them. CDR3 length equals 11 residues. This CDR3 reads CASSSLETQYF. CDR3 coding DNA: TGTGCCAGCAGTTCGTTAGAGACCCAGTACTTC.

The chain is built from TRBV19 and TRBJ2-6; possibly TRBD2 for D (6 bases). CDR3 length equals 14 residues. Per the germline V gene, CDR1 is LNHDA and CDR2 is SQIVND (reference sequence). Trimming stripped 4 bases from V and 4 bases from J, with 8 bases between. The CDR3 region is CASSRGVGANVLTF. Here the CDR3 DNA reads TGTGCCAGTAGTAGGGGGGTCGGGGCCAACGTCCTGACTTTC. Drawing the rest from reference TRBV19 and TRBJ2-6, the complete variable domain is DGGITQSPKYLFRKEGQNVTLSCEQNLNHDAMYWYRQDPGQGLRLIYYSQIVNDFQKGDIAEGYSVSREKKESFPLTVTSAQKNPTAFYLCASSRGVGANVLTFGAGSRLTVL.

The sample holds one count of this clone. This chain joins TRBV19 and TRBJ2-4; the match to TRBD1 covers 8 bases. Trimming removed 7 bases from V and 2 bases from J; junction bases left unmatched: 10. The CDR3 loop spans 16 amino acids. Germline CDR1 is LNHDA and CDR2 is SQIVND (reference sequence). CDR3 region: CASTPLGQGSKNIQYF. The DNA of the CDR3 is TGTGCCAGTACTCCGTTAGGACAGGGCTCCAAAAACATTCAGTACTTC.

J is TRBJ2-1 and V is TRBV7-2; 8 bases line up with TRBD2. The junction had 5 bases not matched to a gene; V was cut back by 4 bases and J by 3 bases. This CDR3 spans 15 amino acids. CDR1 and CDR2 from the germline V gene are SGHTA and FQGNSA. CDR3 coding DNA: TGTGCCAGCAGCTCTCACAGCGGGGGCTACAATGAGCAGTTCTTC. Translating gives CASSSHSGGYNEQFF.

The table lists this clone with a count of one. The J gene is TRBJ2-3, the V gene TRBV9; a possible D gene is TRBD2 (5 bases). Germline CDR1 SGDLS, CDR2 YYNGEE. Trimming took off 0 bases at V and 15 bases at J, with 14 bases between the two ends. The CDR3 is 12 residues long. The CDR3 sequence is CASSVELSGIYF. The DNA of the CDR3 is TGTGCCAGCAGCGTAGAATTGAGCGGCATTTATTTT.

V is TRBV28 and J is TRBJ2-1, with TRBD2 matching over 11 bases. J gave up 8 bases and V 7 bases, and 7 bases lay outside the gene matches. Germline V CDR1 and CDR2: MDHEN, SYDVKM. This CDR3 is built from 14 residues. The CDR3 DNA sequence: TGTGCCAGCACCAATAGCGGGGGGGCCGATGAGCAGTTCTTC. It translates to CASTNSGGADEQFF.

This chain links TRBV3-1 (or the pseudogene TRBV3-2) with TRBJ1-3; possible D gene TRBD1, 6 bases. Trimming removed 4 bases from V and 9 bases from J, with 16 bases in between. The CDR3 spans 14 residues. The germline V gene has CDR1 LGHDT and CDR2 YNNKEL (reference sequence). CDR3 amino acids: CASSRTEGGSTIYF. Written as DNA, the CDR3 is TGTGCCAGCAGCCGAACCGAGGGGGGGAGCACCATATATTTT.

The chain carries TRBV9 and TRBJ1-6; a possible D gene is TRBD1 (5 bases). Germline CDR1 reads SGDLS; CDR2 reads YYNGEE. This CDR3 comprises 10 residues. Deletions cut 10 bases from V and 9 bases from J, with 8 bases between. The CDR3 coding sequence is TGTGCCTCCGGGGGTTCACCCCTCCACTTT. It encodes CASGGSPLHF.

CDR3 protein: CASSLSSSGSTYNEQFF. The CDR3 DNA reads TGTGCCAGCAGTTTATCGAGTAGCGGGAGTACTTACAATGAGCAGTTCTTC. The genes are TRBV27 and TRBJ2-1; TRBD2 matches 9 bases. Trimming at V came to 0 bases and at J to 4 bases, leaving 7 bases not matched to a gene. Germline V gene lookup returns CDR1 MNHEY and CDR2 SMNVEV (reference sequence). The CDR3 spans 17 residues.

This sequence joins TRBV19 and TRBJ1-5, with 9 bases matching TRBD1. In germline, CDR1 is LNHDA, CDR2 SQIVND (reference sequence). The junction had 11 bases not matched to a gene; V was cut back by 8 bases and J by 6 bases. This CDR3 contains 15 residues. The CDR3 is CASDPGTGYGQPQHF. As DNA, the CDR3 is TGTGCCAGTGATCCCGGGACAGGGTACGGTCAGCCCCAGCATTTT.

The rearrangement uses TRBV29-1 and TRBJ1-5; D unclear. With 3 bases removed from V and 5 bases from J, the gap between germline ends came to 11 bases. This CDR3 is 13 amino acids long. Germline V CDR1 and CDR2: SQVTM, ANQGSEA. The CDR3 sequence is CSVEWEGYQPQHF. The CDR3 coding sequence is TGCAGCGTTGAGTGGGAGGGATATCAGCCCCAGCATTTT.

This chain uses TRBV25-1 with TRBJ1-6, with 9 bases lining up with TRBD1. The V segment lost 3 bases and the J segment 7 bases; nucleotides outside the gene matches: 4. CDR1 is MGHDK, CDR2 SYGVNS, per germline. The CDR3 sequence is 15 residues long. The CDR3 sequence: CASSDSTGGNSPLHF. DNA of the CDR3: TGTGCCAGCAGTGATAGTACAGGGGGCAATTCACCCCTCCACTTT.

The chain links TRBV20-1 to TRBJ1-4; D is perhaps TRBD1 (5 bases). The CDR3 length is 14 residues. V lost 4 bases and J lost 0, with 9 bases in between. Germline V lookup: CDR1 DFQATT, CDR2 SNEGSKA (reference sequence). The chain's CDR3 is CSATDRSTNEKLFF. The CDR3 DNA reads as TGCAGTGCTACTGACAGATCAACTAATGAAAAACTGTTTTTT.

The J gene is TRBJ2-1, the V gene TRBV19; D is undetermined. There are 14 residues in the CDR3. CDR1 and CDR2 (germline): LNHDA, SQIVND (reference sequence). The germline V and J ends were trimmed by 7 bases and 1 base, with 11 bases remaining between them. CDR3 DNA sequence: TGTGCCAGTACTGATCCGGGTTCCTACAATGAGCAGTTCTTC. Translating gives CASTDPGSYNEQFF.

The chain employs TRBV19 and TRBJ1-2; the D gene is possibly TRBD1 (5 bases). CDR3 length: 14 residues. The germline gives CDR1 LNHDA, CDR2 SQIVND (reference sequence). Trimming shortened V by 3 bases and J by 0 bases, and 8 bases separated the two germline ends. The CDR3 sequence: CASSMGRANYGYTF. The CDR3 DNA is TGTGCCAGTAGTATGGGCAGGGCTAACTATGGCTACACCTTC. Full variable domain (missing parts from reference TRBV19 and TRBJ1-2): DGGITQSPKYLFRKEGQNVTLSCEQNLNHDAMYWYRQDPGQGLRLIYYSQIVNDFQKGDIAEGYSVSREKKESFPLTVTSAQKNPTAFYLCASSMGRANYGYTFGSGTRLTVV.

V usage is TRBV3-1 (or the pseudogene TRBV3-2) and J usage is TRBJ2-5; possible D gene TRBD2, 6 bases. CDR1 LGHDT and CDR2 YNNKEL come from the germline V gene (reference sequence). This CDR3 comprises 13 residues. The V end lost 8 bases, the J end lost 5 bases, and 15 bases lay between the germline ends. For the CDR3, the DNA is TGTGCCAGCGGGACGGGAGATGTCGAGACCCAGTACTTC. This sequence encodes CASGTGDVETQYF.